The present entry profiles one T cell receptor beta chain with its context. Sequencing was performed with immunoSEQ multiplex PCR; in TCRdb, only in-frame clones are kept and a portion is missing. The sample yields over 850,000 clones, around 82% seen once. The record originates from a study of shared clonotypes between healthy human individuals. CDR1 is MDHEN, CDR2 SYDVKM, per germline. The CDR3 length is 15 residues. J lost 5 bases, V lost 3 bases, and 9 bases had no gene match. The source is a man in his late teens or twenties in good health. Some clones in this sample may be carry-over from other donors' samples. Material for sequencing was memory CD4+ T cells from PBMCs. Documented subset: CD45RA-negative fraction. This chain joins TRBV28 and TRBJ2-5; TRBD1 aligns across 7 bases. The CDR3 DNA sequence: TGTGCCAGCAGTTTCCGAGCAGGGGGTTTGGAGACCCAGTACTTC. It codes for CASSFRAGGLETQYF.